Presented here are 20 T cell receptor beta chains from one specimen sequenced in a study of blood T cells in healthy people across ages. PCR was performed a second time for 7 to 11 cycles using a sample-barcoded 5' primer and a J-beta primer mix. TCRdb used MiXCR to reprocess the 5' RACE reads, holding one entry per CDR3 protein. The table shows under 2,000,000 distinct CDR3 sequences, with about 50% occurring only once. The sequenced sample consisted of blood. The source is a woman aged 35 to 49 in good health.

The chain is built from TRBV27 and TRBJ2-6; 7 nucleotides agree with TRBD1. This CDR3 comprises 17 residues. V lost 3 bases and J lost 2; bases outside the gene matches: 7. The germline V gene has CDR1 MNHEY and CDR2 SMNVEV (reference sequence). DNA for the CDR3: TGTGCCAGCAGTTTGGGACAGTTAGTACCTGGGGCCAACGTCCTGACTTTC. Protein product: CASSLGQLVPGANVLTF.

This clonotype came up once. A much larger clone differs from this one at a single base, so this may be a read error. V gene TRBV6-5 combines with J gene TRBJ1-2; D gene unclear. From germline, CDR1 is MNHEY and CDR2 SVGAGI. The CDR3 runs to 13 residues. The CDR3: CASSPMDGYDYTF. CDR3 in DNA: TGTGCCAGCAGCCCAATGGACGGCTATGACTACACCTTC.

This chain connects TRBV9 to TRBJ2-1; either TRBD1 or TRBD2 may fit D (5 bases each). The CDR3 is made up of 14 amino acids. Between the trimmed V and J ends, which lost 4 bases and 14 bases, there was a span of 22 bases. Per germline, CDR1 SGDLS and CDR2 YYNGEE. CDR3 DNA: TGTGCCAGCAGCAATAAAGGGACCACTACAGCCGAGTTCTTC. Amino acid sequence: CASSNKGTTTAEFF. Filled out from reference TRBV9 and TRBJ2-1, the complete variable domain reads DSGVTQTPKHLITATGQRVTLRCSPRSGDLSVYWYQQSLDQGLQFLIQYYNGEERAKGNILERFSAQQFPDLHSELNLSSLELGDSALYFCASSNKGTTTAEFFGPGTRLTVL.

The chain uses TRBV29-1 and TRBJ2-1; 11 bases agree with TRBD2. CDR1 and CDR2 from the germline V gene are SQVTM and ANQGSEA. V trimming: 3 bases; J trimming: 9 bases; junction bases outside the gene matches: 4. This CDR3 is 13 amino acids long. CDR3 in amino acids: CSVDSGGGLEQFF. CDR3 in DNA: TGCAGCGTTGATAGCGGGGGGGGTCTTGAGCAGTTCTTC.

This chain links TRBV25-1 with TRBJ2-7, with unresolved D. The ends were cut back, 2 bases at V and 4 bases at J, with 9 bases in the middle. CDR1 MGHDK and CDR2 SYGVNS come from the germline V gene. CDR3 size: 13 residues. The CDR3 nucleotides read TGTGCCAGCAGTGAAGGCCTGACTTACGAGCAGTACTTC. This translates into CASSEGLTYEQYF.

This clonotype has only a few counts. V is TRBV3-1 and J is TRBJ1-2; D may be TRBD1 (6 bases). Per germline, CDR1 LGHDT and CDR2 YNNKEL (reference sequence). The germline V and J ends were trimmed by 4 bases and 7 bases, with 13 bases remaining between them. CDR3 length: 13 amino acids. The CDR3 spells CASSPTGRVGYTF. Here the CDR3 DNA reads TGTGCCAGCAGCCCGACAGGTCGGGTTGGCTACACCTTC. Based on the CDR3 plus reference TRBV3-1 and TRBJ1-2, the full variable domain is DTAVSQTPKYLVTQMGNDKSIKCEQNLGHDTMYWYKQDSKKFLKIMFSYNNKELIINETVPNRFSPKSPDKAHLNLHINSLELGDSAVYFCASSPTGRVGYTFGSGTRLTVV.

The J gene is TRBJ2-4, the V gene TRBV7-2; a weak D match, TRBD1 (5 bases). Between the trimmed V and J ends, which lost 2 bases and 0 bases, there was a span of 11 bases. Per the germline V gene, CDR1 is SGHTA and CDR2 is FQGNSA. CDR3 size: 16 residues. The chain's CDR3 is CASSLQGLIAKNIQYF. For the CDR3, the DNA is TGTGCCAGCAGCTTACAGGGCCTGATAGCCAAAAACATTCAGTACTTC.

This chain joins TRBV20-1 and TRBJ1-2, with D possibly TRBD1 on 5 matching bases. CDR3 length: 11 residues. Per germline, CDR1 DFQATT and CDR2 SNEGSKA (reference sequence). The CDR3, as DNA: TGCAGCGCGCCCGCGAGGGGTGGCTACACCTTC. It encodes CSAPARGGYTF.

The chain has TRBV6-2 or TRBV6-3 and TRBJ2-7; D possibly corresponds to TRBD1 (6 bases). The J call may be mistaken, given a closer DNA end match to TRBJ2-5. The germline V gene encodes CDR1 MNHEY and CDR2 SVGEGT. This CDR3 contains 15 residues. The CDR3 loop reads CASCRGQLGQETQYF. CDR3 DNA sequence: TGTGCCAGCTGCCGGGGACAACTAGGACAAGAGACCCAGTACTTC.

This clonotype occurred a few times. V usage is TRBV19 and J usage is TRBJ2-7; D gene unclear. The CDR3 extends over 14 amino acids. Germline V gives CDR1 LNHDA, CDR2 SQIVND (reference sequence). Trimming left V 5 bases short and J 0 bases short, with 11 bases between. CDR3 residues: CASSVSDNSYEQYF. The CDR3 nucleotides are TGTGCCAGTAGTGTGAGTGACAACTCCTACGAGCAGTACTTC.

V and J are TRBV7-8 and TRBJ2-5; TRBD1 matches 7 bases. Germline trimming cut 7 bases from V and 4 bases from J; bases unmatched to any gene: 15. CDR1 and CDR2 (germline): SGHVS, FQNEAQ. The CDR3 covers 16 residues. The CDR3 DNA follows: TGTGCCAGCAATAAAGCCCAAGGACAGGAAACAGAGACCCAGTACTTC. Its protein product is CASNKAQGQETETQYF.

This clonotype was observed a handful of times. The J gene is TRBJ1-2, the V gene TRBV12-3 or TRBV12-4, with TRBD1 as a possible D gene (5 bases). The CDR3 consists of 14 residues. Trimming removed 1 base from V and 7 bases from J, with 13 bases in between. The CDR3 here is CASSLGQVRGGYTF. The CDR3 nucleotides read TGTGCCAGCAGTTTAGGGCAGGTGAGGGGTGGCTACACCTTC.

The V gene is TRBV4-2, the J gene TRBJ2-3; D possibly matches TRBD1 or TRBD2 (5 bases each). Germline V gives CDR1 LGHNA, CDR2 YNFKEQ. There are 14 residues in the CDR3. V lost 0 bases, J lost 6 bases, and 10 bases lay in between. The CDR3 coding sequence is TGTGCCAGCAGCCAAGATATGGGACGGGATACGCAGTATTTT. Translation gives CASSQDMGRDTQYF.

V usage is TRBV20-1 and J usage is TRBJ2-4, with TRBD2 identical over 11 bases. The CDR3 has 15 residues. Looked up from germline, CDR1 is DFQATT and CDR2 is SNEGSKA (reference sequence). Trimming cost V 4 bases and J 3 bases; bases outside gene matches: 5. CDR3 sequence (DNA): TGCAGTGCTAATCTAGCGGGGGGTTTCAAAAACATTCAGTACTTC. Translating it yields CSANLAGGFKNIQYF.

The chain carries TRBV28 and TRBJ1-2; D is unresolved. The CDR3 length is 13 residues. CDR1 is MDHEN and CDR2 is SYDVKM in the germline V gene. V shed 5 bases and J shed 4 bases, with 11 bases lying between them. The DNA for the CDR3 is TGTGCCAGCAGTCCTCCTAGCCCCTATGGCTACACCTTC. This encodes CASSPPSPYGYTF.

The rearrangement uses TRBV27 and TRBJ2-4; TRBD1 is a possible D gene (6 bases). The tail of the sequence fits TRBJ2-5 better, so the J call may be wrong. The CDR3 has 15 residues. The germline CDR1 and CDR2 sequences are MNHEY and SMNVEV (reference sequence). The CDR3 nucleotides are TGTGCCAGCAGCAGGATCGACAGGCCCCACGAGACCCAGTACTTC. Translated: CASSRIDRPHETQYF.

The chain carries TRBV21-1 and TRBJ2-7; TRBD1, the D gene given by the table, was not confirmed from the DNA. TRBV21-1 is flagged as a pseudogene. The CDR3 is 13 residues long. CDR3 amino acids: CASSNRRGREQYF. The CDR3 DNA sequence: TGTGCCAGCAGCAACCGCAGGGGGCGCGAGCAGTACTTC.

Turning to this clonotype: An end of the junction does not agree with germline; a read error may underlie this. J is TRBJ2-1 and V is TRBV6-2 or TRBV6-3; D unclear. The germline CDR1 and CDR2 sequences are MNHEY and SVGEGT. The length of the CDR3 is 14 residues. CDR3 nucleotides: TGTACCAGTTCTTCCCGGTTGAGTGACAATGAGCAGTTCTTC. The encoded protein is CTSSSRLSDNEQFF.

CDR3 DNA: TGTGCCAGCACCCGCGGGGGGATCACAGATACGCAGTATTTT. Protein: CASTRGGITDTQYF. The chain employs TRBV6-1 and TRBJ2-3; 8 bases agree with TRBD2. Unmatched junction bases numbered 5, after V lost 7 bases and J lost 2 bases. Per the germline V gene, CDR1 is MNHNS and CDR2 is SASEGT. The CDR3 extends over 14 amino acids.

This clonotype occurred once. The chain is built from TRBV20-1 and TRBJ2-1; possibly TRBD2 for D (7 bases). The CDR3 extends over 14 amino acids. From germline, CDR1 is DFQATT and CDR2 SNEGSKA (reference sequence). V gave up 5 bases and J gave up 6 bases, with 17 bases separating them. In nucleotides, the CDR3 is TGCAGTGCTGTACGGCGGGGGCGACCCAATGAGCAGTTCTTC. It yields the protein CSAVRRGRPNEQFF.